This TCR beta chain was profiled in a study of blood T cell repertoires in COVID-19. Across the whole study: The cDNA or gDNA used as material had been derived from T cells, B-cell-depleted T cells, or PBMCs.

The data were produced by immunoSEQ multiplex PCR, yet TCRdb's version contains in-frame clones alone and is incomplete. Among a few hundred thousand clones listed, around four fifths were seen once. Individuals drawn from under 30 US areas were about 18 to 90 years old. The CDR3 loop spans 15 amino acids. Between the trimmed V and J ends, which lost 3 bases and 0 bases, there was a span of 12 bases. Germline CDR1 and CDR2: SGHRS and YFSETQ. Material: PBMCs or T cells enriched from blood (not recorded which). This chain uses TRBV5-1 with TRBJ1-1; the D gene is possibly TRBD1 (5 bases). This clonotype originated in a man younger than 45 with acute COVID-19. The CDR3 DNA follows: TGCGCCAGCAGCTCCGAACAGGTGGTGAACACTGAAGCTTTCTTT. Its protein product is CASSSEQVVNTEAFF.